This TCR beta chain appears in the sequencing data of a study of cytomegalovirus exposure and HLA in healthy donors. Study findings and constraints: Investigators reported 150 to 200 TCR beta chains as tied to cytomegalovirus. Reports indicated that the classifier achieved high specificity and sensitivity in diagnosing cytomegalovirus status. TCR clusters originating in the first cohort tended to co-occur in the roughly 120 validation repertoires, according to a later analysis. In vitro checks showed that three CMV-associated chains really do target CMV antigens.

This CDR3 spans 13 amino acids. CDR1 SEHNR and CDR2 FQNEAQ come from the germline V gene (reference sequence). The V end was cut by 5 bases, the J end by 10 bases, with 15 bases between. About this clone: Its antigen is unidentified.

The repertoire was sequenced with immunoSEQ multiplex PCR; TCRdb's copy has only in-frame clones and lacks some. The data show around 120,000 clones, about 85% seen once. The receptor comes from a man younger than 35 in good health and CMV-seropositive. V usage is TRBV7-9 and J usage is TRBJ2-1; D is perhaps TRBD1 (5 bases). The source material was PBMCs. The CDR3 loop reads CASSLQVVGEQFF. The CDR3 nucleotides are TGTGCCAGCAGCCTACAGGTCGTGGGCGAGCAGTTCTTC.